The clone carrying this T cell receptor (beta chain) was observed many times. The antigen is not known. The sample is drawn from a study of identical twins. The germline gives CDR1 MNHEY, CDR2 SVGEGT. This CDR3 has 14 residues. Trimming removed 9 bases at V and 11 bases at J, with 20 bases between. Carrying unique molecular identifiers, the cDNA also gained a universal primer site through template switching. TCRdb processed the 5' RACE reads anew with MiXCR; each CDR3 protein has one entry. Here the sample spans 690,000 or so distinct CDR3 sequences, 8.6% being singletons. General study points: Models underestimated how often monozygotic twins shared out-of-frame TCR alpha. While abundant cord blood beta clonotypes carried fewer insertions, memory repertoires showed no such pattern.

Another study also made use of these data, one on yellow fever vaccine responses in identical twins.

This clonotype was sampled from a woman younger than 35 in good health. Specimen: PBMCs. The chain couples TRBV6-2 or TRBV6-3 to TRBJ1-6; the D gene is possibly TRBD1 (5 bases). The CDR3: CASRDGSRTAPLHF. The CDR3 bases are TGTGCCAGTCGGGACGGATCCAGAACGGCACCCCTCCACTTT.